One and the same sample provided the 12 T cell receptor beta chains below, sequenced in a study of the immune and genomic landscape of osteosarcoma (TCRdb year 2020). Library generation was performed with the immunoSEQ multiplex PCR assay. What TCRdb holds here is the immuneACCESS table cut down to in-frame rearrangements. Part of the clones is not present; checked against another copy, under half of the missing clones reflect an unresolved V gene, and the others are unexplained. This sample lists about 1,500 clones; under 75% were detected once. The ten top clones hold 15% to 20% of the sample. Material for sequencing was metastatic tumor tissue from the lung. The sample's cell subset or site label is to be understood as: lung metastasis of osteosarcoma. The receptors originated from a boy younger than 18 with osteosarcoma. The age is the age at diagnosis.

This clone occurred once. The rearrangement links TRBV2 to TRBJ1-5; D is uncertain. Trimming pared 6 bases from V and 4 bases from J, leaving 13 bases between. This CDR3 comprises 14 residues. Germline CDR1 SNHLY, CDR2 FYNNEI. The CDR3 region has the DNA TGTGCCAGCAGCCGTCAGACAATTAATCAGCCCCAGCATTTT. It specifies CASSRQTINQPQHF.

This clone was observed a few times. The chain links TRBV4-2 to TRBJ1-1; 8 nucleotides agree with TRBD1. This CDR3 has 15 amino acids. Germline V gene lookup returns CDR1 LGHNA and CDR2 YNFKEQ. V trimming: 3 bases; J trimming: 4 bases; junction bases outside the gene matches: 7. CDR3: CASSHRRGPGTEAFF. The CDR3 bases are TGTGCCAGCAGCCACCGCAGGGGGCCCGGCACTGAAGCTTTCTTT.

This chain uses TRBV11-3 with TRBJ2-3; TRBD2 is a possible D gene (5 bases). Germline V lookup: CDR1 SGHNT, CDR2 YENEEA. V lost 0 bases and J 2 bases, leaving 9 bases between the germline ends. This CDR3 contains 15 residues. CDR3 residues: CASSLDGLATDTQYF. For the CDR3, the DNA is TGTGCCAGCAGCTTAGACGGACTCGCCACAGATACGCAGTATTTT.

The chain links TRBV5-8 to TRBJ2-1; 7 bases agree with TRBD1. V lost 0 bases, J lost 6 bases, and 6 bases stayed unmatched. This CDR3 region has 15 residues. Looked up from germline, CDR1 is SGHTS and CDR2 is YDEGEE. The CDR3 DNA is TGTGCCAGCAGCTTGGGGACAGGAGAGATCAATGAGCAGTTCTTC. It translates to CASSLGTGEINEQFF.

Relative to its sample, this clone is large. Written as DNA, the CDR3 is TGTGCCAGCAGCTTGGGTGACGGACATGGCTACACCTTC. It yields the protein CASSLGDGHGYTF. The chain recombines TRBV5-4 with TRBJ1-2, with D uncertain. Looked up from germline, CDR1 is SGHNT and CDR2 is YYREEE (reference sequence). This CDR3 has 13 residues. Trimming took off 0 bases at V and 6 bases at J, with 9 bases between the two ends.

V and J are TRBV7-9 and TRBJ2-7; D ambiguous. Trimming cost V 3 bases and J 3 bases, with 15 bases left between them. The CDR3 contains 15 residues. The germline CDR1 and CDR2 sequences are SEHNR and FQNEAQ (reference sequence). The CDR3, as DNA: TGTGCCAGCAGCTTTTTTGAGGCAGCCGACTACGAGCAGTACTTC. This sequence encodes CASSFFEAADYEQYF.

This clone is judged large (0.1 to 1%). The rearrangement links TRBV28 to TRBJ1-2; D is perhaps TRBD1 (5 bases). The CDR3 covers 14 residues. The germline CDR1 and CDR2 sequences are MDHEN and SYDVKM. V lost 5 bases and J 7 bases, leaving 17 bases between the germline ends. Here the CDR3 DNA reads TGTGCCAGCAGTCTACCGGGGACTCTAGGTGGCTACACCTTC. Translating gives CASSLPGTLGGYTF.

Turning to this clone: Because the CDR3's place on the DNA is in doubt, the DNA is left out and the CDR3 is given as listed by TCRdb. V is TRBV19 and J is TRBJ2-7; whether TRBD2, the table's D call, matches the DNA was not checked. 12 amino acids form the CDR3, both terminal residues included. Germline V lookup: CDR1 LNHDA, CDR2 SQIVND (reference sequence). CDR3 region: CASTSGGYEQYF.

V gene TRBV28 combines with J gene TRBJ1-5; no reliable D call. The V and J ends lost 2 bases and 0 bases respectively, with 17 bases between them. The CDR3 has 18 residues. CDR1 MDHEN and CDR2 SYDVKM come from the germline V gene. The CDR3 sequence is CASSLTRAQSYSNQPQHF. DNA of the CDR3: TGTGCCAGCAGTTTAACCCGGGCCCAATCGTATAGCAATCAGCCCCAGCATTTT.

The chain recombines TRBV4-1 with TRBJ2-3, with 13 bases that match TRBD2. The germline V gene encodes CDR1 MGHRA and CDR2 YSYEKL. This CDR3 is 16 amino acids long. J was trimmed by 5 bases and V by 5 bases; bases with no gene match: 7. Here the CDR3 reads CASSLRTSGRQDTQYF. Written as DNA, the CDR3 is TGCGCCAGCAGCTTAAGGACTAGCGGGAGACAAGATACGCAGTATTTT.

The rearrangement links TRBV7-2 to TRBJ2-7, with TRBD1 matching over 7 bases. Germline CDR1 and CDR2: SGHTA and FQGNSA. V was pared by 4 bases and J by 6 bases, with 21 bases of the junction left unmatched. CDR3 size: 18 residues. CDR3 loop: CASSSRIRGSSTSLEQYF. CDR3 nucleotides: TGTGCCAGCAGCTCGAGAATCAGGGGGTCCAGCACATCCCTCGAGCAGTACTTC.

This clone occurred a few times. The chain uses TRBV4-3 and TRBJ2-7; 8 bases are shared with TRBD1. CDR3 length: 16 amino acids. The germline V gene encodes CDR1 LGHNA and CDR2 YSLEER. J was trimmed by 1 base and V by 5 bases; bases with no gene match: 10. The CDR3: CASSYSGTGESYEQYF. CDR3 in DNA: TGCGCCAGCAGCTATTCCGGGACAGGTGAATCCTACGAGCAGTACTTC.